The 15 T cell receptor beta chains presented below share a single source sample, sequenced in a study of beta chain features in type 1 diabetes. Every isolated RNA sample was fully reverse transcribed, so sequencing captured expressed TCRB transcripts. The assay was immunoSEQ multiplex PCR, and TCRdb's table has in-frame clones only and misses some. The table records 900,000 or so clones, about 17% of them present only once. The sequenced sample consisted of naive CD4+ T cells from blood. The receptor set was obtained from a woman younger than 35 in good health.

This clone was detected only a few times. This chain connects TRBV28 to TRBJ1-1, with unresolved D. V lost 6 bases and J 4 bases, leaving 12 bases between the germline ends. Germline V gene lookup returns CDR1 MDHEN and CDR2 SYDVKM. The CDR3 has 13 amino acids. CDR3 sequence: CASSRKWGTEAFF. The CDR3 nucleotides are TGTGCCAGCAGCCGCAAGTGGGGCACTGAAGCTTTCTTT.

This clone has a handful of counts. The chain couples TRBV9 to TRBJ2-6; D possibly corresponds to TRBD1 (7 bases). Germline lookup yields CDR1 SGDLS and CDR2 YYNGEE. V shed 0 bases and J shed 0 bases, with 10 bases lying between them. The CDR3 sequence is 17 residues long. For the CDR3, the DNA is TGTGCCAGCAGCGTAGGGCAGGGGGGCTCTGGGGCCAACGTCCTGACTTTC. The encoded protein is CASSVGQGGSGANVLTF.

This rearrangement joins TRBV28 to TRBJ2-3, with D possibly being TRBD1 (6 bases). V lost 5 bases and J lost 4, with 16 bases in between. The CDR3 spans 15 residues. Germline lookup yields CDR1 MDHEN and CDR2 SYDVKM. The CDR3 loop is CASSTSRQEADTQYF. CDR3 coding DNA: TGTGCCAGCAGTACCTCCAGACAGGAAGCAGATACGCAGTATTTT.

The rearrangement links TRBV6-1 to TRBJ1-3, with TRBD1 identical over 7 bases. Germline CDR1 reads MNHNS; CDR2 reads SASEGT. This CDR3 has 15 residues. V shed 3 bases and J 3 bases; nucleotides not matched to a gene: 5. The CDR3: CASSDGTVYGNTIYF. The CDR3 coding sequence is TGTGCCAGCAGTGATGGGACAGTTTATGGAAACACCATATATTTT.

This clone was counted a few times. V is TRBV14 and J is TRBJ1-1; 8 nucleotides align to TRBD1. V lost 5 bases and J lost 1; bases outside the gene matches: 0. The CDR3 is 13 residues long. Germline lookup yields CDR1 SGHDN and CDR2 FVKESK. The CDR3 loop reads CASSDRGNTEAFF. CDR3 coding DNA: TGTGCCAGCAGCGACAGGGGGAACACTGAAGCTTTCTTT.

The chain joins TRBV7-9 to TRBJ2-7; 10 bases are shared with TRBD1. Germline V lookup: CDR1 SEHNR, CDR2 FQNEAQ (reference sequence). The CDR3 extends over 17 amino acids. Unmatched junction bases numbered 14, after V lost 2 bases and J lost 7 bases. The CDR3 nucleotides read TGTGCCAGCAGCTTATTCCCCCACCGGGACAGGGGACAAGAGCAGTACTTC. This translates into CASSLFPHRDRGQEQYF.

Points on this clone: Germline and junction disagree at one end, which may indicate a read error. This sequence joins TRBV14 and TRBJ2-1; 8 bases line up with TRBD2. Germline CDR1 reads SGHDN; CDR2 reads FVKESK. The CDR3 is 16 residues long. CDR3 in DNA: TGTGTCAGCAGCCGGACCCGGACTAGCTTCCTCGATGAGCAGTTCTTC. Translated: CVSSRTRTSFLDEQFF.

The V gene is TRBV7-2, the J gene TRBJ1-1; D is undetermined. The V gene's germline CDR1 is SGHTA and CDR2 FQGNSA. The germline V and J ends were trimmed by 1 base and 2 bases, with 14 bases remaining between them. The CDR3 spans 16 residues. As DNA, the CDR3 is TGTGCCAGCAGCTTAGTACTTGGACGTATAAACACTGAAGCTTTCTTT. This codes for CASSLVLGRINTEAFF.

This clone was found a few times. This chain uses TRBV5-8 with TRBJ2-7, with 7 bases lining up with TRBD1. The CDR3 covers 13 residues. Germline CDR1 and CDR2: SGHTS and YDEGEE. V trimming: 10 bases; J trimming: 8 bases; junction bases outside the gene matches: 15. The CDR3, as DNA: TGTGCCGGGACAGACCCTACGAGGAGGAAGCAGTACTTC. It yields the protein CAGTDPTRRKQYF.

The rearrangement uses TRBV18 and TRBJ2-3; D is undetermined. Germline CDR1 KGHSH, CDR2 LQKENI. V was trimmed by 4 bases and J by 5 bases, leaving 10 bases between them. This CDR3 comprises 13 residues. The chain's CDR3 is CASSLLAEDTQYF. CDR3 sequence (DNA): TGTGCCAGCTCACTCTTGGCGGAAGATACGCAGTATTTT.

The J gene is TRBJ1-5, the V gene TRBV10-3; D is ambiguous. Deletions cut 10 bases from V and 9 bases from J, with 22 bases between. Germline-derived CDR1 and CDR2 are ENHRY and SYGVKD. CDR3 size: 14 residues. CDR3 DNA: TGTGCCACAGGTACATCAGGCGAAGGGCGGCCCCAGCATTTT. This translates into CATGTSGEGRPQHF.

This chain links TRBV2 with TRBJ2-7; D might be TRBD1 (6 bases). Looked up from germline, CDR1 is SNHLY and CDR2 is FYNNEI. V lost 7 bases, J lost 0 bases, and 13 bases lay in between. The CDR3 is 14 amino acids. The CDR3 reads CASTPTGHSYEQYF. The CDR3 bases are TGTGCCAGCACTCCGACGGGACACTCCTACGAGCAGTACTTC.

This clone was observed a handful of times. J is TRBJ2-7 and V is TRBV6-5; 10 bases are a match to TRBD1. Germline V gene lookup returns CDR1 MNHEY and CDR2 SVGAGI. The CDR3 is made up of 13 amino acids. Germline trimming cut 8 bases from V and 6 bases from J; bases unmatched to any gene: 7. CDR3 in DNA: TGTGCCAGCGGACAGGGGGGAGTTGGCGAGCAGTACTTC. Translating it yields CASGQGGVGEQYF.

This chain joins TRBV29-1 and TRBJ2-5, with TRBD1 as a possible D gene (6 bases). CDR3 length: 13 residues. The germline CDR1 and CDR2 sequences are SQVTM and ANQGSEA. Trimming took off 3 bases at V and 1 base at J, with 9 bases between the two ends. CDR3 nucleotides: TGCAGCGTTGAGAGGGGGACCCAAGAGACCCAGTACTTC. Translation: CSVERGTQETQYF.

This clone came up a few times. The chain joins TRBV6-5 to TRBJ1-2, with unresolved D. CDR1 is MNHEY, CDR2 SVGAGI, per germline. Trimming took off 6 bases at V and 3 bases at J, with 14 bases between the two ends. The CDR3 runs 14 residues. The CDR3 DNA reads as TGTGCCAGCAGACCACCCGGCAGCTACTATGGCTACACCTTC. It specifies CASRPPGSYYGYTF.